The 5 T cell receptor beta chains below were found in one sample sequenced in a study of blood T cell repertoires in COVID-19. Sequencing used immunoSEQ multiplex PCR; TCRdb keeps in-frame clones, though not all of them. Altogether under 250,000 clones are present, 70% to 90% being singletons, with the ten largest covering 4.8%. The sequenced sample was peripheral blood. Receptors were obtained from a woman aged 35 to 49 with acute or convalescent COVID-19.

This chain connects TRBV5-1 to TRBJ2-3, with D possibly matching TRBD1 (5 bases). The ends were cut back, 0 bases at V and 1 base at J, with 12 bases in the middle. The CDR3 is 16 residues long. Germline V gene lookup returns CDR1 SGHRS and CDR2 YFSETQ. The CDR3 protein is CASSLGSSGRTDTQYF. The CDR3 DNA reads as TGCGCCAGCAGCTTGGGTTCGTCAGGGCGCACAGATACGCAGTATTTT.

The DNA of the CDR3 is TGTGCCAGCAGCCAACAGGGTGCTAATGAAAAACTGTTTTTT. This gives the protein CASSQQGANEKLFF. This chain connects TRBV3-1 (or the pseudogene TRBV3-2) to TRBJ1-4, with D maybe TRBD1 (5 bases). The germline V gene encodes CDR1 LGHDT and CDR2 YNNKEL (reference sequence). This CDR3 is 14 amino acids long. Trimming left V 2 bases short and J 3 bases short, with 7 bases between.

The chain links TRBV11-2 to TRBJ1-6; D uncertain. Germline CDR1 reads SGHAT; CDR2 reads FQNNGV. Trimming cost V 2 bases and J 0 bases, with 5 bases left between them. This CDR3 has 15 residues. The CDR3 DNA reads as TGTGCCAGCAGCTTACACAGCTCCTATAATTCACCCCTCCACTTT. Protein: CASSLHSSYNSPLHF.

The gene calls are TRBV28 and TRBJ1-3; unclear D gene. Germline-derived CDR1 and CDR2 are MDHEN and SYDVKM. V dropped 6 bases and J dropped 0 bases, with 6 bases sitting between them. The CDR3 is made up of 13 amino acids. The CDR3 protein is CASSLYSGNTIYF. The CDR3 nucleotides read TGTGCCAGCAGCCTTTACTCTGGAAACACCATATATTTT.

This chain uses TRBV10-1 with TRBJ2-3; the D gene is possibly TRBD1 (5 bases). Germline-derived CDR1 and CDR2 are WNHNN and SYGVQD (reference sequence). The V end lost 3 bases, the J end lost 2 bases, and 12 bases lay between the germline ends. CDR3 length: 15 residues. CDR3 amino acids: CASSDETEITDTQYF. The CDR3 bases are TGCGCCAGCAGTGACGAGACAGAGATCACAGATACGCAGTATTTT.